The 4 T cell receptor beta chains given below trace back to one sample, sequenced in a study of Ad26.COV2.S vaccination and SARS-CoV-2 variants. Clones were read by immunoSEQ multiplex PCR, and TCRdb kept only the in-frame ones, dropping some. The table has roughly 300,000 clones, around 89% seen once. The treatment is: over 15 received Ad26.COV2.S at low or high dose, single or two shots; about 5 received placebo; per-sample allocation not given. Following the first vaccine or placebo injection, samples were taken on day 63. The specimen comprised peripheral blood, sampled in a trial of Ad26.COV2.S vaccine versus placebo. The receptors here all came from a person between 18 and 65 years old who received the Ad26.COV2.S COVID-19 vaccine or a placebo.

This rearrangement joins TRBV2 to TRBJ1-6, with D tentatively TRBD1 (5 bases). CDR3 length: 16 amino acids. Per the germline V gene, CDR1 is SNHLY and CDR2 is FYNNEI. The germline V and J ends were trimmed by 5 bases and 4 bases, with 15 bases remaining between them. Here the CDR3 reads CASSYSPGGYNSPLHF. CDR3 DNA sequence: TGTGCCAGCAGTTACTCCCCGGGGGGTTATAATTCACCCCTCCACTTT.

The CDR3 region has the DNA TGTGCCAGTAGTATAGGCGGGGGTAGCAATCAGCCCCAGCATTTT. This codes for CASSIGGGSNQPQHF. The chain has TRBV19 and TRBJ1-5; perhaps TRBD1 as D (5 bases). Between the trimmed V and J ends, which lost 1 base and 0 bases, there was a span of 7 bases. The germline CDR1 and CDR2 sequences are LNHDA and SQIVND (reference sequence). The CDR3 is 15 amino acids.

The genes are TRBV30 and TRBJ2-3, with 12 bases identical to TRBD2. This CDR3 spans 17 amino acids. Germline CDR1 GTSNPN, CDR2 SVGIG (reference sequence). After removal of 3 bases from V and 5 bases from J, the junction contained 12 bases not matched to a gene. In DNA form, the CDR3 reads TGTGCCTGGAGATACGATCTAGCGGGAGGGGTCTTAGATACGCAGTATTTT. Amino acids: CAWRYDLAGGVLDTQYF.

Notes on this clone: This same CDR3 is encoded by further DNA sequences in the sample. The chain employs TRBV24-1 and TRBJ1-1; D is unclear. This CDR3 has 12 amino acids. CDR1 and CDR2 (germline): KGHDR, SFDVKD. Trimming took off 5 bases at V and 1 base at J, with 4 bases between the two ends. The CDR3 loop reads CATSGPNTEAFF. The CDR3 nucleotides read TGTGCCACCAGTGGACCGAACACTGAAGCTTTCTTT.